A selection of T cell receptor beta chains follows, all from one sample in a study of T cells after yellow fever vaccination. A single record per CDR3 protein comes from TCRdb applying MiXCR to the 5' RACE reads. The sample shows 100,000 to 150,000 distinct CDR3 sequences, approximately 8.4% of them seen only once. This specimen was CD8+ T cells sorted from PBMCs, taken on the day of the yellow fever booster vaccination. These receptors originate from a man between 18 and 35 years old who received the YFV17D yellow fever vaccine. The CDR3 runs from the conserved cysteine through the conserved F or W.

CDR3aa: CASSATGIYEQYF
j_gene: TRBJ2-7
len: 13
v_gene: TRBV5-1

CDR3aa: CASSQAGGGVNTEAFF
j_gene: TRBJ1-1
len: 16
v_gene: TRBV4-1

CDR3aa: CASSLGGGSEQFF
j_gene: TRBJ2-1
len: 13
v_gene: TRBV9

CDR3aa: CASSLVGGTLGDTQYF
j_gene: TRBJ2-3
len: 16
v_gene: TRBV11-1

CDR3aa: CASRRGGANTEAFF
j_gene: TRBJ1-1
len: 14
v_gene: TRBV6-1

CDR3aa: CASSRGDQQGETQYF
j_gene: TRBJ2-5
len: 15
v_gene: TRBV6-2/TRBV6-3

CDR3aa: CAWAPLAGGPDEQFF
j_gene: TRBJ2-1
len: 15
v_gene: TRBV30

CDR3aa: CASSMAFGNTIYF
j_gene: TRBJ1-3
len: 13
v_gene: TRBV6-5

CDR3aa: CASSGRLGPEAFF
j_gene: TRBJ1-1
len: 13
v_gene: TRBV9

CDR3aa: CASSYSASGDFYEQYF
j_gene: TRBJ2-7
len: 16
v_gene: TRBV6-5

CDR3aa: CASSYLNVQTGDTQYF
j_gene: TRBJ2-3
len: 16
v_gene: TRBV6-5

CDR3aa: CASSLNTGGSGELFF
j_gene: TRBJ2-2
len: 15
v_gene: TRBV27

CDR3aa: CASSLLQLQETQYF
j_gene: TRBJ2-5
len: 14
v_gene: TRBV5-1

CDR3aa: CASSAYRGQNEAFF
j_gene: TRBJ1-1
len: 14
v_gene: TRBV25-1

CDR3aa: CSARDPGARERHF
j_gene: TRBJ1-5
len: 13
v_gene: TRBV20-1

CDR3aa: CASSQGLEGTEAFF
j_gene: TRBJ1-1
len: 14
v_gene: TRBV4-2

CDR3aa: CASSFWGGEQYF
j_gene: TRBJ2-7
len: 12
v_gene: TRBV5-4

CDR3aa: CASSSGGAQETQYF
j_gene: TRBJ2-5
len: 14
v_gene: TRBV6-5

CDR3aa: CASSLLAGGQTRETQYF
j_gene: TRBJ2-5
len: 17
v_gene: TRBV3-1

CDR3aa: CASSRGAGGELFF
j_gene: TRBJ2-2
len: 13
v_gene: TRBV3-1

CDR3aa: CAIQQGAGNIQYF
j_gene: TRBJ2-4
len: 13
v_gene: TRBV23-1

CDR3aa: CASSLLVGGGSDGYTF
j_gene: TRBJ1-2
len: 16
v_gene: TRBV27

CDR3aa: CASSFDLLSSYNSPLHF
j_gene: TRBJ1-6
len: 17
v_gene: TRBV5-1

CDR3aa: CASSVGTGEQETQYF
j_gene: TRBJ2-5
len: 15
v_gene: TRBV9

CDR3aa: CSVEGVDLLRGYTF
j_gene: TRBJ1-2
len: 14
v_gene: TRBV29-1

CDR3aa: CASSPTLTGTEAFF
j_gene: TRBJ1-1
len: 14
v_gene: TRBV19

CDR3aa: CSARDRGVGYTF
j_gene: TRBJ1-2
len: 12
v_gene: TRBV29-1

CDR3aa: CASSLGQGTYNEQFF
j_gene: TRBJ2-1
len: 15
v_gene: TRBV7-3

CDR3aa: CSANRGGNQPQHF
j_gene: TRBJ1-5
len: 13
v_gene: TRBV20-1

CDR3aa: CSVEVAGENEKLFF
j_gene: TRBJ1-4
len: 14
v_gene: TRBV29-1

CDR3aa: CARLAGGGNEQFF
j_gene: TRBJ2-1
len: 13
v_gene: TRBV6-4

CDR3aa: CSANTGGLAKNIQYF
j_gene: TRBJ2-4
len: 15
v_gene: TRBV20-1

CDR3aa: CASSLGERGLRDEQFF
j_gene: TRBJ2-1
len: 16
v_gene: TRBV7-6

CDR3aa: CASGSLGAGAMNTGELFF
j_gene: TRBJ2-2
len: 18
v_gene: TRBV5-4

CDR3aa: CATSDNGSNEKLFF
j_gene: TRBJ1-4
len: 14
v_gene: TRBV24-1

CDR3aa: CAWSVLWQGAFGELFF
j_gene: TRBJ2-2
len: 16
v_gene: TRBV30

CDR3aa: CASSQVGGGPGNTIYF
j_gene: TRBJ1-3
len: 16
v_gene: TRBV4-3

CDR3aa: CASSPKAGKNIQYF
j_gene: TRBJ2-4
len: 14
v_gene: TRBV14

CDR3aa: CASTGTSGLRVHF
j_gene: TRBJ2-5
len: 13
v_gene: TRBV7-9

CDR3aa: CASRRGREETQYF
j_gene: TRBJ2-5
len: 13
v_gene: TRBV6-5

CDR3aa: CASSQAFSSYEQYF
j_gene: TRBJ2-7
len: 14
v_gene: TRBV4-3

CDR3aa: CSVLTNAYEQYF
j_gene: TRBJ2-7
len: 12
v_gene: TRBV29-1

CDR3aa: CASSTAPGGSYNEQFF
j_gene: TRBJ2-1
len: 16
v_gene: TRBV19

CDR3aa: CASSYGLAGEYNEQFF
j_gene: TRBJ2-1
len: 16
v_gene: TRBV9

CDR3aa: CASSWGEMNTEAFF
j_gene: TRBJ1-1
len: 14
v_gene: TRBV12-3/TRBV12-4

CDR3aa: CASSSYNQPQHF
j_gene: TRBJ1-5
len: 12
v_gene: TRBV11-2

CDR3aa: CASSPPKAGGTEAFF
j_gene: TRBJ1-1
len: 15
v_gene: TRBV7-6

CDR3aa: CASSPKAYTGELFF
j_gene: TRBJ2-2
len: 14
v_gene: TRBV11-2

CDR3aa: CASSLRSFNLAGGPVQQETQYF
j_gene: TRBJ2-5
len: 22
v_gene: TRBV11-2

CDR3aa: CASSQVPGLAREQYF
j_gene: TRBJ2-7
len: 15
v_gene: TRBV4-1

CDR3aa: CATSDPIRGSGLNEQFF
j_gene: TRBJ2-1
len: 17
v_gene: TRBV24-1